This T cell receptor (beta chain) was sequenced in a study of blood T cell repertoires in COVID-19. Assay: immunoSEQ multiplex PCR; the TCRdb copy retains only in-frame clones and omits some. The table records roughly 100,000 clones, around nine tenths of them present only once. CDR3 length: 20 amino acids. CDR1 ENHRY and CDR2 SYGVKD come from the germline V gene. V gave up 0 bases and J gave up 6 bases; unmatched junction bases: 20. Input material: peripheral blood. The V and J genes are TRBV10-3 and TRBJ2-3; 8 bases map to TRBD2. This clonotype was obtained from a woman aged 70-85 years with acute or convalescent COVID-19. The CDR3 spells CAISESSARVLAGHSDTQYF. The CDR3 DNA sequence: TGTGCCATCAGTGAGTCGTCGGCTAGGGTGTTAGCGGGGCATTCGGATACGCAGTATTTT.